This record covers a single TCR beta chain. Its antigen remains unidentified. Measured with immunoSEQ multiplex PCR; TCRdb has only the in-frame clones, and not every one. The sample carries 16,000 or so clones, 65% to 80% recorded once. These data belong to a study of chemoradiotherapy in HPV16-positive cancers. Study details: Functional T-cell assays on a couple of HPV16-positive patients' cells defined candidate HPV-specific clones and common TCR motifs. Overall study results and limits: The functional HPV-specific definition rests on just two HPV16-positive patients.

The CDR3 extends over 12 amino acids. The V end lost 6 bases, the J end lost 6 bases, and 11 bases lay between the germline ends. The germline gives CDR1 KGHSH, CDR2 LQKENI. The chain joins TRBV18 to TRBJ1-1; no reliable D call. This receptor was identified in a human donor with HPV-associated anogenital cancer. Source: tumor tissue, taken from a patient who underwent chemoradiotherapy. CDR3 sequence: CASSAGFAEAFF. CDR3 bases: TGTGCCAGCTCGGCGGGGTTTGCTGAAGCTTTCTTT.